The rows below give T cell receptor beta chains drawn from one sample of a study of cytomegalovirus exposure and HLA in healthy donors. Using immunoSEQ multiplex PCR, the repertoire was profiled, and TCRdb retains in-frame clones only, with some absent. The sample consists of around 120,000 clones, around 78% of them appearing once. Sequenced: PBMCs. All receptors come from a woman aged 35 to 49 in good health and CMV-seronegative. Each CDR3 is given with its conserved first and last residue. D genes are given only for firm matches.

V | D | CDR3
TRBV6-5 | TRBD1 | CASRPDRGHITEAFF
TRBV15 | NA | CATSREPVETQYF
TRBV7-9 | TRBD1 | CASRLTGVNAEAFF
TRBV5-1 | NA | CASSLAGGEAFF
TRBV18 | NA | CASSPTGMGTEAFF
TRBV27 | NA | CASSSLVAITDTQYF
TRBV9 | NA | CASSVETGLNTGELFF
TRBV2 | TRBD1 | CASSESRDSYGYTF
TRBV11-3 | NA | CASSLGSNDEQFF
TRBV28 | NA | CASSSPATGHEQYF
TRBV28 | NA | CASRLLNQPQHF
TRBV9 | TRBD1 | CASSAFVGTGGGEQYF
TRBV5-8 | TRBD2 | CASSLFGASGRLEFF
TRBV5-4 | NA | CASSLANQGGYTF
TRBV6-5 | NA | CASSPGWQQYF
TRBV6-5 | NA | CASSYAGGELFF
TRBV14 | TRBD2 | CASSDVAGVSYEQYF
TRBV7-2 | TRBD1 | CASSLGPGGSGNTIYF
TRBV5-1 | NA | CASSFGINTEAFF
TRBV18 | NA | CASSPSSGEKLFF
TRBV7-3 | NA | CASSTNGEGANVLTF
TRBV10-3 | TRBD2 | CAIRTPSGSYNEQFF
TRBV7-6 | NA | CASSSGWLSGNTIYF
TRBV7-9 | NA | CASRESGELFF
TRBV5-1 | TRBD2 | CASVGGSRSSGTTDTQYF
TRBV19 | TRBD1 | CASAYTGTGDEKLFF
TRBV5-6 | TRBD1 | CASSLGQGLGYEQYF
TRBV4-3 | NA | CASSQDAGIGYGYTF
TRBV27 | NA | CASSLSAVGGFSIYGYEQYF
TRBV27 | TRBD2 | CASSSTSGAYEQYF
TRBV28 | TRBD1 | CASGTGYTGELFF
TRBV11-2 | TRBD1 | CASSPGTANSLNYGYTF
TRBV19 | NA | CASSLEGGSTLNYGYTF
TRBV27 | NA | CASSKSSYEQYF
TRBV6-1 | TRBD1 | CASRGQGNYEQYF
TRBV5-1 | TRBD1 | CASSSDRLGTDEQYF
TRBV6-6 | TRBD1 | CASSYLTGAYQPQHF
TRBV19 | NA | CASSMTVNSEAFF
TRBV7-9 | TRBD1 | CASSSTGTGGGQYF
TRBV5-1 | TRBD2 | CASSLSPSAGAYEQYF
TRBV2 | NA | CASSDRPQVQYF
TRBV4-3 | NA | CASSRNQGNTEAFF
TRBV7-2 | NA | CASSLGPSAKNSQYF
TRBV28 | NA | CASSSPLDSEAFF
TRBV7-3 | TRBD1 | CASSVQGESGELFF
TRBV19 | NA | CASSPMGGANGLTF
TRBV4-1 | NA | CASSQGYSQETQYF
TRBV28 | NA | CASSFRLLGANEQYF
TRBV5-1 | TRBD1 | CASSRSGTGGQETQYF
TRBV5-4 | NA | CASSLLSTEAFF
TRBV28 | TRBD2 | CASLGPGLTYEQYF
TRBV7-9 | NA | CASSFSREQYF
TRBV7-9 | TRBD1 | CASSSQGEGYTF